One and the same sample provided the 22 T cell receptor beta chains below, sequenced in a study of T cell repertoires in cytomegalovirus infection. Their specific antigens are unknown. TCRdb ran MiXCR on the reads and lists one entry per CDR3 protein. The sample has approximately 130,000 distinct CDR3 sequences, roughly 25% seen once. Sequencing was performed on PBMCs, sequenced either directly or after in vitro stimulation (not recorded which). The receptors here all came from a human donor in good health (CMV status not recorded). Some clones in this sample may be carry-over from other donors' samples.

Concerning this clonotype itself: One junction end disagrees with the germline gene, perhaps due to a read error. The chain carries TRBV6-2 or TRBV6-3 and TRBJ1-1, with D tentatively TRBD1 (5 bases). The CDR3 spans 15 residues. Germline loops: CDR1 MNHEY, CDR2 SVGEGT. CDR3 DNA sequence: TGTGCCAGCAAATCCCGGACATTTACGAACACTGGAGCTTTCTTT. Its protein product is CASKSRTFTNTGAFF.

This clonotype was recorded many times. The chain links TRBV7-9 to TRBJ2-5; D ambiguous. The CDR3 is 17 amino acids. Germline values: CDR1 SEHNR, CDR2 FQNEAQ (reference sequence). V dropped 5 bases and J dropped 4 bases, with 23 bases sitting between them. The CDR3 here is CASSPTPVFYARETQYF. Written as DNA, the CDR3 is TGTGCCAGCAGCCCTACACCCGTTTTCTACGCGAGAGAGACCCAGTACTTC.

The J gene is TRBJ2-7, the V gene TRBV28, with a tentative D call TRBD2 (5 bases). The CDR3 has 13 amino acids. Germline V CDR1 and CDR2: MDHEN, SYDVKM. V lost 6 bases to trimming and J lost 5 bases, with 14 bases between them. The CDR3 spells CASREGRRNEQYF. The CDR3 DNA follows: TGTGCCAGCAGGGAAGGCAGGAGGAACGAGCAGTACTTC.

This clonotype occurred a few times. This rearrangement joins TRBV27 to TRBJ1-2; D possibly corresponds to TRBD1 (5 bases). Germline V gene sequence: CDR1 MNHEY, CDR2 SMNVEV (reference sequence). Trimming pared 6 bases from V and 6 bases from J, leaving 17 bases between. The CDR3 has 14 amino acids. CDR3 in amino acids: CASRTLEGWDGYTF. Written as DNA, the CDR3 is TGTGCCAGCAGAACCCTCGAGGGGTGGGATGGCTACACCTTC.

The table lists this clonotype with a few counts. The V gene is TRBV6-1, the J gene TRBJ2-1; possible D gene TRBD2, 5 bases. Germline CDR1 MNHNS, CDR2 SASEGT. V lost 3 bases to trimming and J lost 8 bases, with 17 bases between them. The CDR3 is 15 residues long. The CDR3 protein is CASSDLPGSLDEQFF. CDR3 coding DNA: TGTGCCAGCAGTGATCTACCGGGGAGTCTGGATGAGCAGTTCTTC.

The chain employs TRBV27 and TRBJ2-1, with TRBD2 as a possible D gene (5 bases). Looked up from germline, CDR1 is MNHEY and CDR2 is SMNVEV (reference sequence). The ends were cut back, 2 bases at V and 3 bases at J, with 11 bases in the middle. The length of the CDR3 is 15 residues. CDR3 in amino acids: CASSLGAALYNEQFF. In DNA form, the CDR3 reads TGTGCCAGCAGTTTAGGAGCGGCGCTCTACAATGAGCAGTTCTTC.

The V and J genes are TRBV6-2 or TRBV6-3 and TRBJ2-6; D may be TRBD2 (6 bases). CDR1 is MNHEY, CDR2 SVGEGT, per germline. V dropped 7 bases and J dropped 4 bases, with 14 bases sitting between them. This CDR3 is built from 15 residues. As DNA, the CDR3 is TGTGCCAGCATTCTGGGGGGTGCCGGGGCCAACGTCCTGACTTTC. Encoded protein: CASILGGAGANVLTF.

In this sample, this clonotype turned up many times. The chain joins TRBV6-1 to TRBJ2-5; D is perhaps TRBD2 (7 bases). The CDR3 is made up of 17 amino acids. The germline V and J ends were trimmed by 1 base and 5 bases, with 20 bases remaining between them. CDR1 and CDR2 from the germline V gene are MNHNS and SASEGT. CDR3 nucleotides: TGTGCCAGCAGTGAAGGGGTTGGAGGGAGGGGGGGGGAGACCCAGTACTTC. Protein: CASSEGVGGRGGETQYF.

This clonotype has a handful of counts. The chain carries TRBV25-1 and TRBJ2-6, with a possible D match to TRBD2 (6 bases). The CDR3 loop spans 17 amino acids. Germline CDR1 is MGHDK and CDR2 is SYGVNS. The V and J ends lost 4 bases and 0 bases respectively, with 13 bases between them. The CDR3 protein is CASSVSGVGSGANVLTF. CDR3 nucleotides: TGTGCCAGCAGTGTATCGGGGGTCGGCTCTGGGGCCAACGTCCTGACTTTC.

The chain couples TRBV4-2 to TRBJ1-4; D remains unclear. Germline CDR1 and CDR2: LGHNA and YNFKEQ. CDR3 length: 16 residues. V lost 1 base to trimming and J lost 6 bases, with 15 bases between them. The CDR3 DNA sequence: TGTGCCAGCAGCCAAGTTGCTCTTACGGGGTATGAAAAACTGTTTTTT. This translates into CASSQVALTGYEKLFF.

V gene TRBV20-1 combines with J gene TRBJ2-1; a weak D match, TRBD2 (5 bases). V was pared by 4 bases and J by 4 bases, with 11 bases between. Germline V CDR1 and CDR2: DFQATT, SNEGSKA (reference sequence). This CDR3 contains 13 residues. The DNA of the CDR3 is TGCAGTGCTAAGGCTAGCCTATACAATGAGCAGTTCTTC. Its protein is CSAKASLYNEQFF.

This clonotype was detected a few times. The V call is TRBV11-2, the J call TRBJ2-1; possibly TRBD1 for D (5 bases). This CDR3 has 14 amino acids. Germline-derived CDR1 and CDR2 are SGHAT and FQNNGV. V lost 3 bases, J lost 7 bases, and 13 bases lay in between. The CDR3 here is CASSLSRGNNEQFF. The CDR3 DNA sequence: TGTGCCAGCAGCTTGTCTAGGGGAAATAATGAGCAGTTCTTC.

This clonotype showed up just a few times. The rearrangement links TRBV29-1 to TRBJ2-1; TRBD2 matches 10 bases. CDR1 and CDR2 (germline): SQVTM, ANQGSEA. This CDR3 spans 18 amino acids. J lost 7 bases, V lost 2 bases, and 17 bases had no gene match. CDR3 sequence: CSVEPPESSSGSYNEQFF. The CDR3 nucleotides are TGCAGCGTTGAACCACCGGAATCTTCTAGCGGGAGTTATAATGAGCAGTTCTTC.

This clonotype turned up a few times. V is TRBV5-4 and J is TRBJ2-3, with D possibly TRBD1 on 6 matching bases. The V and J ends lost 9 bases and 6 bases respectively, with 29 bases between them. CDR3 size: 17 residues. Germline loops: CDR1 SGHNT, CDR2 YYREEE (reference sequence). CDR3 amino acids: CATNFYEGQGTEDTQYF. CDR3 bases: TGTGCCACCAATTTCTACGAGGGGCAGGGGACGGAGGATACGCAGTATTTT.

The genes are TRBV29-1 and TRBJ2-7; 8 bases agree with TRBD2. Per the germline V gene, CDR1 is SQVTM and CDR2 is ANQGSEA. V shed 6 bases and J 2 bases; nucleotides not matched to a gene: 9. This CDR3 contains 14 residues. The CDR3 protein is CSVSGGRTPYEQYF. The CDR3 DNA reads as TGCAGCGTGAGCGGCGGGAGGACCCCCTACGAGCAGTACTTC.

In its sample, this clonotype was seen a few times. The rearrangement uses TRBV7-9 and TRBJ1-1, with D uncertain. V lost 5 bases and J lost 1, with 11 bases in between. The CDR3 covers 14 residues. Germline CDR1 is SEHNR and CDR2 is FQNEAQ (reference sequence). The CDR3 sequence: CASSLSLRNTEAFF. In nucleotides, the CDR3 is TGTGCCAGCAGCCTAAGTCTTAGGAACACTGAAGCTTTCTTT.

The V gene is TRBV28, the J gene TRBJ2-7; no definite D call. The CDR3 sequence is 11 residues long. Germline CDR1 MDHEN, CDR2 SYDVKM. Between the trimmed V and J ends, which lost 10 bases and 0 bases, there was a span of 7 bases. DNA for the CDR3: TGTGCCACCCACAGCTCCTACGAGCAGTACTTC. Translation: CATHSSYEQYF.

The chain recombines TRBV9 with TRBJ2-3; D gene uncertain. Germline CDR1 reads SGDLS; CDR2 reads YYNGEE. Trimming took off 3 bases at V and 4 bases at J, with 9 bases between the two ends. The CDR3 has 13 residues. CDR3 sequence reads: CASSGFDSDTQYF. In DNA, the CDR3 is TGTGCCAGCAGCGGTTTCGACTCAGATACGCAGTATTTT.

This chain connects TRBV2 to TRBJ2-2, with TRBD2 identical over 7 bases. The CDR3 consists of 20 residues. The V gene's germline CDR1 is SNHLY and CDR2 FYNNEI. J was trimmed by 0 bases and V by 6 bases; bases with no gene match: 19. The CDR3 loop is CASRIPPGLPKVANTGELFF. The CDR3 DNA reads as TGTGCCAGCAGGATACCTCCGGGACTACCGAAGGTCGCGAACACCGGGGAGCTGTTTTTT.

The chain employs TRBV19 and TRBJ2-1, with 16 bases fitting TRBD2. V gave up 6 bases and J gave up 3 bases; unmatched junction bases: 2. Germline V gene sequence: CDR1 LNHDA, CDR2 SQIVND (reference sequence). There are 16 residues in the CDR3. CDR3 protein: CASRGLAGGSYNEQFF. DNA of the CDR3: TGTGCCAGTAGGGGACTAGCGGGAGGGAGCTACAATGAGCAGTTCTTC. The full variable domain, its missing parts supplied by reference TRBV19 and TRBJ2-1, is DGGITQSPKYLFRKEGQNVTLSCEQNLNHDAMYWYRQDPGQGLRLIYYSQIVNDFQKGDIAEGYSVSREKKESFPLTVTSAQKNPTAFYLCASRGLAGGSYNEQFFGPGTRLTVL.

The rearrangement links TRBV6-1 to TRBJ2-7; the D is unclear. CDR1 and CDR2 from the germline V gene are MNHNS and SASEGT. This CDR3 is 14 amino acids long. Trimming left V 4 bases short and J 7 bases short, with 17 bases between. CDR3 in DNA: TGTGCCAGCAGTGCCCCCGGGCTCCCTAAGGAGCAGTACTTC. Its translation is CASSAPGLPKEQYF.

This clonotype showed up many times. V and J are TRBV27 and TRBJ2-1; unclear D gene. Trimming cost V 2 bases and J 2 bases, with 4 bases left between them. CDR3 length: 13 amino acids. Germline values: CDR1 MNHEY, CDR2 SMNVEV (reference sequence). This CDR3 is CASSLAPYNEQFF. The CDR3 DNA follows: TGTGCCAGCAGTTTAGCCCCCTACAATGAGCAGTTCTTC.